Following are 30 T cell receptor beta chains from one sample sequenced in a study of T cells after yellow fever vaccination. TCRdb independently ran MiXCR on the 5' RACE reads; one entry per CDR3 protein. The sample shows a few hundred thousand distinct CDR3 sequences, 6.5% to 8.5% of them seen only once. The sequencing used PBMCs, collected about 41 days after the first yellow fever vaccination. The source is a man between 18 and 35 years old who received the YFV17D yellow fever vaccine.

The rearrangement links TRBV12-3 or TRBV12-4 to TRBJ1-5; D gene uncertain. The V end lost 7 bases, the J end lost 2 bases, and 12 bases lay between the germline ends. This CDR3 is built from 14 residues. The DNA of the CDR3 is TGTGCCAGCACCGACCTCGGCGGCAATCAGCCCCAGCATTTT. Translated: CASTDLGGNQPQHF.

The chain joins TRBV2 to TRBJ2-7, with a tentative D call TRBD1 (5 bases). V shed 3 bases and J shed 0 bases, with 9 bases lying between them. The CDR3 sequence is 14 residues long. Germline CDR1 SNHLY, CDR2 FYNNEI. CDR3 sequence (DNA): TGTGCCAGCAGTGAGCAGGGTCTCTCCTACGAGCAGTACGTC. This translates into CASSEQGLSYEQYV.

This clonotype was counted between two and nine times. The chain carries TRBV28 and TRBJ2-2, with 8 bases matching TRBD2. Germline V gene data show CDR1 as MDHEN and CDR2 as SYDVKM. The CDR3 spans 15 residues. Trimming removed 7 bases from V and 0 bases from J; junction bases left unmatched: 4. CDR3 nucleotides: TGTGCCAGCATAACGGGGGGGGCGAACACCGGGGAGCTGTTTTTT. Amino acid sequence: CASITGGANTGELFF.

This clonotype occurred a few times. The chain uses TRBV5-1 and TRBJ2-7; 9 bases match TRBD1. The V segment lost 6 bases and the J segment 2 bases; nucleotides outside the gene matches: 3. The CDR3 runs 13 residues. Germline V gene sequence: CDR1 SGHRS, CDR2 YFSETQ. The CDR3 DNA reads TGCGCCAGCATAGACAGGGGGGCCTACGAGCAGTACGTC. This sequence encodes CASIDRGAYEQYV.

This clonotype was seen a few times. The J gene is TRBJ2-3, the V gene TRBV7-2, with D perhaps matching TRBD2 (6 bases). The CDR3 loop spans 15 amino acids. From germline, CDR1 is SGHTA and CDR2 FQGNSA. The germline V and J ends were trimmed by 6 bases and 6 bases, with 19 bases remaining between them. The CDR3 reads CASRDPSVRGDTQYF. In DNA form, the CDR3 reads TGTGCCAGCAGAGACCCGTCCGTGCGGGGTGATACGCAGTATTTT.

CDR3 residues: CASSFTGPPSEQFF. CDR3 DNA sequence: TGTGCCAGCAGTTTCACGGGCCCCCCATCGGAGCAGTTCTTC. The genes are TRBV6-5 and TRBJ2-1; D remains unclear. Trimming took 4 bases from V and 10 from J, leaving 17 bases between them. Germline V gives CDR1 MNHEY, CDR2 SVGAGI. The CDR3 has 14 residues.

This clonotype was counted a few times. This chain joins TRBV5-1 and TRBJ2-3; 8 bases fit TRBD2. The CDR3 loop spans 16 amino acids. The J segment lost 1 base and the V segment lost 4 bases, leaving 8 bases of the junction unmatched. Germline lookup yields CDR1 SGHRS and CDR2 YFSETQ. The CDR3 sequence: CASSAVAGSRTDTQYF. The CDR3 nucleotides are TGCGCCAGCAGCGCAGTAGCGGGGAGCCGCACAGATACGCAGTATTTT.

There are many counts of this clonotype. This chain uses TRBV2 with TRBJ1-2; TRBD1 aligns across 8 bases. Trimming cost V 10 bases and J 6 bases; bases outside gene matches: 22. Germline V gene lookup returns CDR1 SNHLY and CDR2 FYNNEI. This CDR3 is 17 amino acids long. The CDR3 sequence is CAISLVGQGFSLDGYTF. In DNA, the CDR3 is TGTGCCATTTCTTTGGTTGGACAGGGTTTTTCTTTGGATGGCTACACCTTC.

The chain uses TRBV27 and TRBJ2-3; 10 bases are a match to TRBD1. This CDR3 is 15 amino acids long. V shed 4 bases and J 3 bases; nucleotides not matched to a gene: 4. Germline CDR1 reads MNHEY; CDR2 reads SMNVEV (reference sequence). The DNA for the CDR3 is TGTGCCAGCAGTTCAGGACAGGGGGAGACAGATACGCAGTATTTT. It is translated as CASSSGQGETDTQYF.

This clonotype was counted only a few times. The rearrangement joins TRBV5-1 to TRBJ2-3, with D hard to call. The CDR3 spans 12 residues. Trimming removed 0 bases at V and 6 bases at J, with 5 bases between. Germline CDR1 and CDR2: SGHRS and YFSETQ. The chain's CDR3 is CASSLGFDTQYF. DNA for the CDR3: TGCGCCAGCAGCTTGGGGTTTGATACGCAGTATTTT.

This clonotype was recorded a few times. The rearrangement uses TRBV7-2 and TRBJ2-7; D perhaps matches TRBD2 (6 bases). This CDR3 spans 15 amino acids. Trimming left V 5 bases short and J 4 bases short, with 18 bases between. Germline assignment: CDR1 SGHTA and CDR2 FQGNSA. The CDR3 DNA is TGTGCCAGCAGCCCCACTAGGAGTAGCGGTTACGAGCAGTACTTC. This codes for CASSPTRSSGYEQYF. Full variable domain (remainder filled in from reference TRBV7-2 and TRBJ2-7): GAGVSQSPSNKVTEKGKDVELRCDPISGHTALYWYRQSLGQGLEFLIYFQGNSAPDKSGLPSDRFSAERTGGSVSTLTIQRTQQEDSAVYLCASSPTRSSGYEQYFGPGTRLTVT.

This clonotype was recorded at least ten times. The J gene is TRBJ2-3, the V gene TRBV20-1, with a possible D match to TRBD2 (5 bases). Germline CDR1 is DFQATT and CDR2 is SNEGSKA (reference sequence). Trimming cost V 2 bases and J 1 base, with 19 bases left between them. This CDR3 spans 17 amino acids. The CDR3 loop reads CSARSPGFKGGTDTQYF. The CDR3 DNA sequence: TGCAGTGCTAGAAGTCCAGGATTCAAGGGAGGCACAGATACGCAGTATTTT.

The chain joins TRBV12-3 or TRBV12-4 to TRBJ1-5; no firm D call. Deletions cut 1 base from V and 5 bases from J, with 12 bases between. The length of the CDR3 is 15 residues. As DNA, the CDR3 is TGTGCCAGCAGTTTAGGGCCAGGAGGTTATCAGCCCCAGCATTTT. It specifies CASSLGPGGYQPQHF.

In this sample, this clonotype turned up many times. This rearrangement joins TRBV7-7 to TRBJ2-5; 8 bases are a match to TRBD2. Trimming removed 3 bases from V and 0 bases from J; junction bases left unmatched: 3. Germline V gives CDR1 SSHAT, CDR2 FNYEAQ (reference sequence). The CDR3 has 15 amino acids. CDR3 amino acids: CASSLQRGYQETQYF. CDR3 nucleotides: TGTGCCAGCAGCTTGCAGCGGGGGTACCAAGAGACCCAGTACTTC.

This clonotype was counted only a few times. The V call is TRBV15, the J call TRBJ2-5; the match to TRBD2 covers 9 bases. Per germline, CDR1 LNHNV and CDR2 YYDKDF (reference sequence). The CDR3 has 18 amino acids. V lost 3 bases to trimming and J lost 5 bases; unmatched junction nucleotides: 16. CDR3 nucleotides: TGTGCCACCAGCAGGGATGCGGGTGCGGGGGGGCGCCTCGAGACCCAGTACTTC. The encoded protein is CATSRDAGAGGRLETQYF.

This sequence joins TRBV29-1 and TRBJ1-2; D gene uncertain. V shed 4 bases and J shed 8 bases, with 14 bases lying between them. The CDR3 totals 12 residues. Looked up from germline, CDR1 is SQVTM and CDR2 is ANQGSEA. CDR3 in DNA: TGCAGCGTTGGGTCACGCCCGATAGGCTACACCTTC. Translation gives CSVGSRPIGYTF.

There are a few counts of this clonotype. V usage is TRBV5-1 and J usage is TRBJ2-1; tentatively, D is TRBD1 or TRBD2 (6 bases each). The CDR3 spans 14 residues. The germline gives CDR1 SGHRS, CDR2 YFSETQ. The V end lost 4 bases, the J end lost 4 bases, and 12 bases lay between the germline ends. In DNA, the CDR3 is TGCGCCAGCAGCACCACAGGGACTTACAATGAGCAGTTCTTC. Encoded protein: CASSTTGTYNEQFF.

This clonotype was seen more than once but under ten times. The chain has TRBV7-2 and TRBJ1-6, with 11 positions matching TRBD1. V lost 5 bases to trimming and J lost 8 bases; unmatched junction nucleotides: 8. The CDR3 is 16 residues long. CDR1 and CDR2 (germline): SGHTA, FQGNSA. CDR3 sequence: CASSRVWGQGDSPLHF. CDR3 nucleotides: TGTGCCAGCAGCCGGGTGTGGGGACAGGGGGATTCACCCCTCCACTTT. The full variable domain, rest sourced from reference TRBV7-2 and TRBJ1-6, is GAGVSQSPSNKVTEKGKDVELRCDPISGHTALYWYRQSLGQGLEFLIYFQGNSAPDKSGLPSDRFSAERTGGSVSTLTIQRTQQEDSAVYLCASSRVWGQGDSPLHFGNGTRLTVT.

The chain has TRBV5-4 and TRBJ2-2; D is possibly TRBD1 (6 bases). This CDR3 is 13 amino acids long. The V end lost 5 bases, the J end lost 5 bases, and 10 bases lay between the germline ends. Germline CDR1 is SGHNT and CDR2 is YYREEE (reference sequence). CDR3 in DNA: TGTGCCAGCAGTTTTGGACAGACCGGGGAGCTGTTTTTT. It translates to CASSFGQTGELFF.

This clonotype was picked up a small number of times. The J gene is TRBJ2-4, the V gene TRBV28; D is uncertain. V was shortened by 10 bases and J by 0 bases, with 7 bases between the two germline ends. Germline loops: CDR1 MDHEN, CDR2 SYDVKM. The CDR3 has 12 residues. The CDR3 loop is CATALAKNIQYF. The DNA for the CDR3 is TGTGCCACGGCGCTAGCCAAAAACATTCAGTACTTC.

This clonotype was seen a few times. The V gene is TRBV20-1, the J gene TRBJ2-6; 11 bases align to TRBD2. Looked up from germline, CDR1 is DFQATT and CDR2 is SNEGSKA (reference sequence). The CDR3 extends over 16 amino acids. Unmatched junction bases numbered 3, after V lost 4 bases and J lost 1 base. The CDR3 reads CSAIAGGRSGANVLTF. The CDR3 nucleotides read TGCAGTGCTATAGCGGGGGGGCGGTCTGGGGCCAACGTCCTGACTTTC.

The chain couples TRBV10-3 to TRBJ2-6; D is undetermined. This CDR3 is built from 17 residues. Germline lookup yields CDR1 ENHRY and CDR2 SYGVKD. The V gene lost 6 bases and the J gene lost 0 bases, with 15 bases spanning the gap. This CDR3 is CAIRAGPRYSGANVLTF. Written as DNA, the CDR3 is TGTGCCATCAGGGCCGGGCCCCGATACTCTGGGGCCAACGTCCTGACTTTC.

This clonotype was counted many times. The J gene is TRBJ2-5, the V gene TRBV18; 8 bases agree with TRBD1. V lost 8 bases to trimming and J lost 3 bases; unmatched junction nucleotides: 5. CDR3 length equals 13 residues. Germline V CDR1 and CDR2: KGHSH, LQKENI. The CDR3 region has the DNA TGTGCCAGCAGCCCGGACAGGGAAGAGACCCAGTACTTC. The encoded protein is CASSPDREETQYF.

CDR3 nucleotides: TGTGCCACCAGTGATTTCACCCGAGACACCGGGGAGCTGTTTTTT. Its protein is CATSDFTRDTGELFF. The rearrangement uses TRBV24-1 and TRBJ2-2, with D unresolved. With 1 base removed from V and 3 bases from J, the gap between germline ends came to 8 bases. This CDR3 spans 15 amino acids. CDR1 is KGHDR and CDR2 is SFDVKD in the germline V gene.

This clonotype has ten or more counts. The genes are TRBV29-1 and TRBJ2-2; D is ambiguous. The CDR3 consists of 12 residues. The V end was cut by 4 bases, the J end by 8 bases, with 11 bases between. Germline V gene sequence: CDR1 SQVTM, CDR2 ANQGSEA. CDR3 sequence: CSVVAAGGELFF. DNA for the CDR3: TGCAGCGTTGTTGCAGCCGGAGGGGAGCTGTTTTTT.

V usage is TRBV27 and J usage is TRBJ1-1, with TRBD1 matching 10 bases. The CDR3 totals 18 residues. J lost 0 bases, V lost 6 bases, and 13 bases had no gene match. Germline CDR1 MNHEY, CDR2 SMNVEV (reference sequence). In DNA form, the CDR3 reads TGTGCCAGCAGCCCTGGGGCGGTCGGGACAGGGGTGAACACTGAAGCTTTCTTT. Protein sequence: CASSPGAVGTGVNTEAFF.

The V call is TRBV5-8, the J call TRBJ2-7; 8 bases line up with TRBD1. CDR1 is SGHTS and CDR2 is YDEGEE in the germline V gene. The V and J ends lost 7 bases and 7 bases, in that order; junction bases with no gene match: 10. The CDR3 totals 13 residues. The CDR3 sequence: CASGTGGFWEQYV. CDR3 coding DNA: TGTGCCAGCGGCACAGGGGGTTTCTGGGAGCAGTACGTC.

This clonotype has a handful of counts. The chain links TRBV7-8 to TRBJ2-2; 10 bases align to TRBD2. V lost 2 bases and J lost 5; bases outside the gene matches: 2. The CDR3 extends over 15 amino acids. CDR1 is SGHVS, CDR2 FQNEAQ, per germline. The CDR3 nucleotides are TGTGCCAGCAGCTTACCTAGCGGGGGTACCGGGGAGCTGTTTTTT. Protein: CASSLPSGGTGELFF.

This clonotype was detected only a few times. As DNA, the CDR3 is TGTGCCAGCAGGTTAGAGGAGACCCAGTACTTC. It yields the protein CASRLEETQYF. The gene calls are TRBV2 and TRBJ2-5; unclear D gene. The V gene's germline CDR1 is SNHLY and CDR2 FYNNEI. V was shortened by 6 bases and J by 5 bases, with 7 bases between the two germline ends. This CDR3 is 11 amino acids long.

J is TRBJ2-7 and V is TRBV18; D is unresolved. The CDR3 runs 16 residues. Trimming pared 1 base from V and 2 bases from J, leaving 15 bases between. The V gene's germline CDR1 is KGHSH and CDR2 LQKENI. For the CDR3, the DNA is TGTGCCAGCTCACCACTAAAGCGCACGGTTCCCTACGAGCAGTACTTC. Its protein product is CASSPLKRTVPYEQYF. The full variable domain, completed using reference TRBV18 and TRBJ2-7, is NAGVMQNPRHLVRRRGQEARLRCSPMKGHSHVYWYRQLPEEGLKFMVYLQKENIIDESGMPKERFSAEFPKEGPSILRIQQVVRGDSAAYFCASSPLKRTVPYEQYFGPGTRLTVT.